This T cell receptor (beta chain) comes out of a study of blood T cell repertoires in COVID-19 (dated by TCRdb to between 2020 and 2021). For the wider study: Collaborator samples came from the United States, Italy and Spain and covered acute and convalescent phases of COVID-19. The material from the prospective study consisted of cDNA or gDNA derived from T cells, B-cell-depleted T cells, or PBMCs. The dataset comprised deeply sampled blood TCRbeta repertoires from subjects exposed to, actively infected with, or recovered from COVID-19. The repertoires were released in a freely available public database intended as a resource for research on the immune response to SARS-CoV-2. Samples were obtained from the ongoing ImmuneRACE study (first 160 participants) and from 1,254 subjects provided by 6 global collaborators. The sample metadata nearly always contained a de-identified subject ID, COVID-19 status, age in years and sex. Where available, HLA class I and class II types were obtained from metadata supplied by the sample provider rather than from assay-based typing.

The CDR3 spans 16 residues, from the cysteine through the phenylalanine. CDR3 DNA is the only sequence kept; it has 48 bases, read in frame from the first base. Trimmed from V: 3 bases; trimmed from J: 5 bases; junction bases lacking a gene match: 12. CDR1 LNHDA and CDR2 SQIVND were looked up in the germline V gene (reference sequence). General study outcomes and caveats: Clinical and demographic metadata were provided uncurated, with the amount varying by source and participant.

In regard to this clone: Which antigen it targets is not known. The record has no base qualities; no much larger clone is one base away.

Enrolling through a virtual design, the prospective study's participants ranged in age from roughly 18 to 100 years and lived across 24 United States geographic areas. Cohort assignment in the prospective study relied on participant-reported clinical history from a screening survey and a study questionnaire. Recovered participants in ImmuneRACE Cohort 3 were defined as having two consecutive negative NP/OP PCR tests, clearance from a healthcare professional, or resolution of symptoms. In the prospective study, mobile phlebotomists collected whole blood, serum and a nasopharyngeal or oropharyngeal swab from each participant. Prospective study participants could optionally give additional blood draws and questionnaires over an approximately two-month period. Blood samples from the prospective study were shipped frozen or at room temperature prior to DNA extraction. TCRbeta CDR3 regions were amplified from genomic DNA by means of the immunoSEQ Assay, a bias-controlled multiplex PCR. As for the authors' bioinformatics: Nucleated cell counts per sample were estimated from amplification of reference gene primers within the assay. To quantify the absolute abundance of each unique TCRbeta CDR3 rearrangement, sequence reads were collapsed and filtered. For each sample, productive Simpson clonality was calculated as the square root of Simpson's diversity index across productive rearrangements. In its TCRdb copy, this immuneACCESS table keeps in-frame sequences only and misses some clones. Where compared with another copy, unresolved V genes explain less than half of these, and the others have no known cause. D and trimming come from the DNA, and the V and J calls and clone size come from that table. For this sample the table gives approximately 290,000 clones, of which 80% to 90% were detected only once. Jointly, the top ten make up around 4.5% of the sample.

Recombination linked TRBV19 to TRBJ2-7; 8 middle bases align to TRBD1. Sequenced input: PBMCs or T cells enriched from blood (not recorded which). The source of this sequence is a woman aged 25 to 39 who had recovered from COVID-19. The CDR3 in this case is CASSIIYGQGANEQYF. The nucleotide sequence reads TGTGCCAGTAGTATTATATACGGGCAGGGGGCCAACGAGCAGTACTTC.